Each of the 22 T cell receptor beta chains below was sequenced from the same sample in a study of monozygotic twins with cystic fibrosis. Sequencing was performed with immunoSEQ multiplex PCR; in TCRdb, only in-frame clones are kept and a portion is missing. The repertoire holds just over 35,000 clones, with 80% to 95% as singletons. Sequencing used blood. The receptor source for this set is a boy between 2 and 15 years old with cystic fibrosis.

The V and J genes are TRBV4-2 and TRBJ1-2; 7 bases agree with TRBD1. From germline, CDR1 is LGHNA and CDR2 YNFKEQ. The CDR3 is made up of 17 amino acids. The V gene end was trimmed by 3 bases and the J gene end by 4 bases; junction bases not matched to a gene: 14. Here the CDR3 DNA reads TGTGCCAGCAGCCATGCCGGGACAGATTCTTTTGGCTATGGCTACACCTTC. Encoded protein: CASSHAGTDSFGYGYTF.

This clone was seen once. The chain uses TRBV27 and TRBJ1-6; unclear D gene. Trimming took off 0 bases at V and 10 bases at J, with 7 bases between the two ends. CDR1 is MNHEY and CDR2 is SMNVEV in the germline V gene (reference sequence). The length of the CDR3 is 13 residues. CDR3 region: CASSLSWVSPLHF. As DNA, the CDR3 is TGTGCCAGCAGTTTATCGTGGGTCTCACCCCTCCACTTT.

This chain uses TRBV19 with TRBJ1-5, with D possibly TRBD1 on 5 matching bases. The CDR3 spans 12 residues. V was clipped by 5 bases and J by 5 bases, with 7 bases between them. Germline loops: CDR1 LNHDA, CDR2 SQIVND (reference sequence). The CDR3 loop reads CASSWGDQPQHF. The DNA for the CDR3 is TGTGCCAGTAGTTGGGGGGATCAGCCCCAGCATTTT.

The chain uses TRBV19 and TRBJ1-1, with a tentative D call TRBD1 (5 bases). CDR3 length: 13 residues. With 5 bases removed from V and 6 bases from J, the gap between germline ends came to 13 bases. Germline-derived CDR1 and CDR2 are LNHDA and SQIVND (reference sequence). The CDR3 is CASSSRGESEAFF. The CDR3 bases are TGTGCCAGTAGTTCCCGGGGGGAGTCTGAAGCTTTCTTT.

The CDR3 is CAISEGTVDNSPLHF. CDR3 DNA sequence: TGTGCCATCAGTGAAGGGACAGTCGATAATTCACCCCTCCACTTT. The genes are TRBV10-3 and TRBJ1-6; TRBD1 matches at 7 bases. J was trimmed by 5 bases and V by 3 bases; bases with no gene match: 4. The CDR3 has 15 residues. The germline V gene has CDR1 ENHRY and CDR2 SYGVKD.

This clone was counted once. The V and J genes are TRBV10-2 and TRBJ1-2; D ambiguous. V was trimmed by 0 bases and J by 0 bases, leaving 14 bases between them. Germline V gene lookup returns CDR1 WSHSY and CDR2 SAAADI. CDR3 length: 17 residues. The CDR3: CASSESDPYSTNYGYTF. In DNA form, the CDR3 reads TGCGCCAGCAGTGAGTCGGACCCGTACTCGACTAACTATGGCTACACCTTC.

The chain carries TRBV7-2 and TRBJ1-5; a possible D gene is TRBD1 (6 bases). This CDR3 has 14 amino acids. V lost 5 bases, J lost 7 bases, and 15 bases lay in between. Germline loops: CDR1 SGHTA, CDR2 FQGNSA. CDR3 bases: TGTGCCAGCAGCCCGACAGGTCACGACCAGCCCCAGCATTTT. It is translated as CASSPTGHDQPQHF.

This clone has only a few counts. The CDR3 coding sequence is TGTGCCAGCAGTGAAGGGGCGTATAGCAATCAGCCCCAGCATTTT. As protein: CASSEGAYSNQPQHF. This rearrangement joins TRBV2 to TRBJ1-5; no firm D call. This CDR3 contains 15 residues. From germline, CDR1 is SNHLY and CDR2 FYNNEI. V was trimmed by 1 base and J by 0 bases, leaving 7 bases between them.

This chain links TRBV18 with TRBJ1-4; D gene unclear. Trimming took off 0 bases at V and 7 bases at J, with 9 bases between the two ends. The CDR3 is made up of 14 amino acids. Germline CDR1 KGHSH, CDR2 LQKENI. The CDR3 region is CASSPPSAVEKLFF. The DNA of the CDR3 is TGTGCCAGCTCACCACCCTCGGCGGTTGAAAAACTGTTTTTT. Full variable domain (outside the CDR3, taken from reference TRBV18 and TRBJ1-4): NAGVMQNPRHLVRRRGQEARLRCSPMKGHSHVYWYRQLPEEGLKFMVYLQKENIIDESGMPKERFSAEFPKEGPSILRIQQVVRGDSAAYFCASSPPSAVEKLFFGSGTQLSVL.

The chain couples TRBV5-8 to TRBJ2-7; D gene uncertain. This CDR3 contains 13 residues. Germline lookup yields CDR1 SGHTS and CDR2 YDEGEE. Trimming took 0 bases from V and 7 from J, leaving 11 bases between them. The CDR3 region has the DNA TGTGCCAGCAGCTTGGGGGGATGGGTGGAGCAGTACTTC. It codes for CASSLGGWVEQYF.

CDR3 nucleotide sequence: TGCGCCAGCAGCCAAGGACAGACCACCGGGGAGCTGTTTTTT. Translation gives CASSQGQTTGELFF. The chain carries TRBV4-3 and TRBJ2-2; the D gene is possibly TRBD1 (5 bases). Per germline, CDR1 LGHNA and CDR2 YSLEER. Between the trimmed V and J ends, which lost 1 base and 4 bases, there was a span of 7 bases. The CDR3 runs 14 residues.

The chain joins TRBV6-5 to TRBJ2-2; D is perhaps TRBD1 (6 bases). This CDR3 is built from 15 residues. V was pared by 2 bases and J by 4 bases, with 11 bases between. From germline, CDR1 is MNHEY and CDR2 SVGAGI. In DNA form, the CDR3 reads TGTGCCAGCAGTTACGGGACACTCTTCACCGGGGAGCTGTTTTTT. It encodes CASSYGTLFTGELFF.

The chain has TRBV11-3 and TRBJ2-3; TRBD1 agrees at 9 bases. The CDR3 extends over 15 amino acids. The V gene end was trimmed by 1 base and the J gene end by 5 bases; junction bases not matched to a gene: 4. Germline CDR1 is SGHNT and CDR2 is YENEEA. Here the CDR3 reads CASSLGTGVVDTQYF. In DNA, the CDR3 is TGTGCCAGCAGCTTAGGGACAGGGGTCGTAGATACGCAGTATTTT.

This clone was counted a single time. CDR3 DNA sequence: TGTGCCAGCTCACTAGGACAAAATCAGCCCCAGCATTTT. Residues: CASSLGQNQPQHF. The chain has TRBV18 and TRBJ1-5; D is possibly TRBD1 (5 bases). The CDR3 runs to 13 residues. V lost 4 bases and J lost 4, with 8 bases in between. Germline CDR1 and CDR2: KGHSH and LQKENI.

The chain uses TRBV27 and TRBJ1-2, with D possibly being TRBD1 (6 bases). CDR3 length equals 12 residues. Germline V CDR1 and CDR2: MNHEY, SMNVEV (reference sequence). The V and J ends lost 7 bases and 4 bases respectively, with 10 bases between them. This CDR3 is CASKTGSYGYTF. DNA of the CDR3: TGTGCCAGCAAAACAGGGAGCTATGGCTACACCTTC.

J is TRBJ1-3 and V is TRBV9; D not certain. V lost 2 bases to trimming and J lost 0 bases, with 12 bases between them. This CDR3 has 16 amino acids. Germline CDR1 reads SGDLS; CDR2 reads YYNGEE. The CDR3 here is CASSVNGYSSGNTIYF. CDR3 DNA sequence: TGTGCCAGCAGCGTTAACGGGTATAGCTCTGGAAACACCATATATTTT.

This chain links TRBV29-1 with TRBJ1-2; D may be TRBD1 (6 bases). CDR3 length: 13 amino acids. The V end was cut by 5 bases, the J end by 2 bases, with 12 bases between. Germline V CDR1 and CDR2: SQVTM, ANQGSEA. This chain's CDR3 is CSVSRQENYGYTF. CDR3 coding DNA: TGCAGCGTTTCGAGACAGGAGAACTATGGCTACACCTTC.

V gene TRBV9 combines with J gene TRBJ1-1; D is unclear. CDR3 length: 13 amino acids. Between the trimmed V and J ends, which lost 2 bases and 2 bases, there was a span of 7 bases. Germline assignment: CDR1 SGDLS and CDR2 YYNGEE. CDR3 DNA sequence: TGTGCCAGCAGCGTCTCCATAAACACTGAAGCTTTCTTT. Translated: CASSVSINTEAFF. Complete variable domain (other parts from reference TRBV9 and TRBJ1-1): DSGVTQTPKHLITATGQRVTLRCSPRSGDLSVYWYQQSLDQGLQFLIQYYNGEERAKGNILERFSAQQFPDLHSELNLSSLELGDSALYFCASSVSINTEAFFGQGTRLTVV.

This CDR3 reads CASSEARDIGTGELFF. As DNA, the CDR3 is TGTGCCAGCAGTGAAGCGCGAGACATTGGCACCGGGGAGCTGTTTTTT. This chain joins TRBV6-1 and TRBJ2-2, with D uncertain. This CDR3 comprises 16 residues. The V gene lost 0 bases and the J gene lost 4 bases, with 12 bases spanning the gap. CDR1 is MNHNS, CDR2 SASEGT, per germline.

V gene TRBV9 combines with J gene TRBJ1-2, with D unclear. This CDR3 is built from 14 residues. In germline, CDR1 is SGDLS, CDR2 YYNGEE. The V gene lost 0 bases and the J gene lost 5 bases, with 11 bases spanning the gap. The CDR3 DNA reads TGTGCCAGCAGCGTAGCACTTTCGGGGTATGGCTACACCTTC. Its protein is CASSVALSGYGYTF.

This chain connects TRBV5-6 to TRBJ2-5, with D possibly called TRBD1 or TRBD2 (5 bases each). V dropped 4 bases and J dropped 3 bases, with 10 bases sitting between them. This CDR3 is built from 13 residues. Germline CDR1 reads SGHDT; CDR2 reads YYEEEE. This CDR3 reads CASSTGTEETQYF. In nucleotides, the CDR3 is TGTGCCAGCAGCACCGGGACGGAAGAGACCCAGTACTTC.

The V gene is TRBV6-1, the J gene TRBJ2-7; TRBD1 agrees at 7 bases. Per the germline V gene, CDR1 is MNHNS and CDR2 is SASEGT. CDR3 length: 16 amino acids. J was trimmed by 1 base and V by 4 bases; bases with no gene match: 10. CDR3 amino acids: CASSGNNRGRSYEQYF. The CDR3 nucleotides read TGTGCCAGCAGTGGAAACAACAGGGGTAGGTCCTACGAGCAGTACTTC.